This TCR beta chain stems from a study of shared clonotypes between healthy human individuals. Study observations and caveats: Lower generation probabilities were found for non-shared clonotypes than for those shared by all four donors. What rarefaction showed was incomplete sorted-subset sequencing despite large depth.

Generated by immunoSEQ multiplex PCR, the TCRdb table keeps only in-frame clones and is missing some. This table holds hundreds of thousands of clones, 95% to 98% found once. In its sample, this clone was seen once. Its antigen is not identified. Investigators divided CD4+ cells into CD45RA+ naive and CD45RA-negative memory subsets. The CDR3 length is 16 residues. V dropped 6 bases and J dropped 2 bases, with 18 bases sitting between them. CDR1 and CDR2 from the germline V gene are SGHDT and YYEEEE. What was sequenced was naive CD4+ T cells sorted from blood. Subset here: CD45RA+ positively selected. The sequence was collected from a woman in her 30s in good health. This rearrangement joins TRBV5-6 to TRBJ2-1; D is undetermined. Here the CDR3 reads CASTKGHAPPYNEQFF. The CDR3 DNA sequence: TGTGCCAGCACCAAGGGCCATGCTCCCCCCTACAATGAGCAGTTCTTC.